These T cell receptor beta chains were read from a single sample in a study of blood T cells in healthy people across ages. TCRdb used MiXCR to reprocess the 5' RACE reads, holding one entry per CDR3 protein. The sample contains 650,000 to 900,000 distinct CDR3 sequences, about 59% of which appear only once. The sequenced sample consisted of blood. These receptors were obtained from a man aged 25 to 40 in good health. The CDR3 runs from the conserved cysteine through the conserved F or W. A D gene is named only where the DNA matches it firmly. Clone size is stated in some rows and not others, as once, few, many or a class when expanded.

v_call	j_call	clone_size	d_call	cdr3_nt	cdr3_aa
TRBV4-2	TRBJ1-1	few	.	TGTGCCAGCAGCCAAGGACAGGTCAACACTGAAGCTTTCTTT	CASSQGQVNTEAFF
TRBV15	TRBJ1-6	.	.	TGTGCCACCAGCAGAGATATCACAGAATCACCCCTCCACTTT	CATSRDITESPLHF
TRBV20-1	TRBJ1-6	.	TRBD1	TGCAGTGCTAACAGGGGGTATAATTCACCCCTCCACTTT	CSANRGYNSPLHF
TRBV4-2	TRBJ2-7	few	TRBD1	TGTGCCAGCAGCCAAGAAGGGACAGGCTCCTACGAGCAGTACTTC	CASSQEGTGSYEQYF
TRBV7-8	TRBJ2-5	.	TRBD1	TGTGCCAGCAGCTTAGACTCCGGGACAGAGAAAGAGACCCAGTACTTC	CASSLDSGTEKETQYF
TRBV29-1	TRBJ2-5	.	TRBD2	TGCAGCGTTAAACTAGCGGGGATTTTAGAGACCCAGTACTTC	CSVKLAGILETQYF
TRBV25-1	TRBJ1-6	once	TRBD1	TGTGCCAGCAGTGAATTGGGACAGGGACCTCCCTACTCACCCCTCCACTTT	CASSELGQGPPYSPLHF
TRBV5-1	TRBJ1-2	.	.	TGCGCCAGCAGCTTGGAAGGGCAGAACTATGGCTACACCTTC	CASSLEGQNYGYTF
TRBV29-1	TRBJ2-7	.	.	TGCAGCGTTGTCCAGATGGGATCCTACGAGCAGTACTTC	CSVVQMGSYEQYF
TRBV12-3/TRBV12-4	TRBJ1-2	few	.	TGTGCCAGCAGTTGGGGAATCGGGGGCTACACCTTC	CASSWGIGGYTF
TRBV27	TRBJ2-3	.	TRBD2	TGTGCCAGCGGGACTAGCGGGGGGATCACAGATACGCAGTATTTT	CASGTSGGITDTQYF
TRBV7-8	TRBJ2-1	.	.	TGTGCCAGCAGCTTAGAAAGGCCCACCACCTACAATGAGCAGTTCTTC	CASSLERPTTYNEQFF
TRBV12-3/TRBV12-4	TRBJ2-7	.	.	TGTGCCAGCAGTACTGGGAGGCTCGACGAGCAGTACTTC	CASSTGRLDEQYF
TRBV21-1	TRBJ2-7	.	.	TGTGCCAGCAGCAAAGGCCGACTCGATGAGCAGTACTTC	CASSKGRLDEQYF
TRBV7-3	TRBJ2-1	.	.	TGTGCCAGCAGCTTCAGCCGCGCCAATGAGCAGTTCTTC	CASSFSRANEQFF
TRBV15	TRBJ2-5	.	.	TGTGCCACCAGCTCTACCGCGTACCGGGGGCAAGAGACCCAGTACTTC	CATSSTAYRGQETQYF
TRBV7-2	TRBJ2-3	few	.	TGTGCCAGCAGCCCACAGGGGGGGGGTTCAGATACGCAGTATTTT	CASSPQGGGSDTQYF
TRBV24-1	TRBJ2-7	.	TRBD1	TGTGCCACCAGTGAGGGACAGGGGTACGTCTACGAGCAGTACTTC	CATSEGQGYVYEQYF
TRBV15	TRBJ2-1	.	.	TGTGCCACCAGCAGAGCTGGCAGCTCCTACAATGAGCAGTTCTTC	CATSRAGSSYNEQFF
TRBV3-1	TRBJ2-1	.	TRBD2	TGTGCCAGCAGCCAAGTCCCTAGCGGGGACTCCTACAATGAGCAGTTCTTC	CASSQVPSGDSYNEQFF
TRBV10-3	TRBJ2-7	.	.	TGTGCCATCAGTGACAGAGCCTACGAGCAGTACTTC	CAISDRAYEQYF